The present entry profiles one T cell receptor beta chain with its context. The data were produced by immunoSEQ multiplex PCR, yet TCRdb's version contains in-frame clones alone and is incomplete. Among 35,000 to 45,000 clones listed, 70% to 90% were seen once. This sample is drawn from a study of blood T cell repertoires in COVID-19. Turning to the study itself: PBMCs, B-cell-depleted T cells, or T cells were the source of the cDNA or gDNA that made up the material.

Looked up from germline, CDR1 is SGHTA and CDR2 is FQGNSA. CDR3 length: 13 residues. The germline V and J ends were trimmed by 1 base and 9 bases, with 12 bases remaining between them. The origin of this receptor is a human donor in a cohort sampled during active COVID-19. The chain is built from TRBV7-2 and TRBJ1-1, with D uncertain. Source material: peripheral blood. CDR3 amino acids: CASSLDGSLQAFF. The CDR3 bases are TGTGCCAGCAGCTTAGATGGCTCGCTCCAAGCTTTCTTT. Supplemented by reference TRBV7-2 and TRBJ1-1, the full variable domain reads GAGVSQSPSNKVTEKGKDVELRCDPISGHTALYWYRQSLGQGLEFLIYFQGNSAPDKSGLPSDRFSAERTGGSVSTLTIQRTQQEDSAVYLCASSLDGSLQAFFGQGTRLTVV.